This record concerns one T cell receptor (beta chain) sequence. What it binds is not known. The protocol was immunoSEQ multiplex PCR, while the TCRdb copy is restricted to in-frame clones and leaves out a portion. Of 170,000 or so clones detected, around 88% appear once; the ten largest clones hold around a tenth. The ends lost 3 bases at V and 3 bases at J; junction bases unmatched: 7. This CDR3 has 16 residues. Per the germline V gene, CDR1 is MNHNS and CDR2 is SASEGT. These data come from a study of T cell responses to AZD1222 COVID-19 vaccine. General study results and limits: Spike-specific TCR repertoires showed rising breadth and depth after two AZD1222 doses. Epitopes outside B.1.351 and B.1.1.7 mutated regions reportedly drew nearly half of spike TCRs. Vaccine-associated CD4 TCRs spanned spike, dominant at 160-218 and 743-854. Just a handful of AZD1222 recipients were seropositive at baseline.

The chain links TRBV6-1 to TRBJ2-2; 7 bases are shared with TRBD1. This specimen was peripheral blood, taken 28 days after the second AZD1222 dose. The sequence derives from an adult who received the AZD1222 COVID-19 vaccine. The CDR3 coding sequence is TGTGCCAGCAGTGACGTCCGACAGGGCTACACCGGGGAGCTGTTTTTT. Translating gives CASSDVRQGYTGELFF.